The T cell receptor beta chain under discussion was sequenced for a study of human T cells and chemical hapten exposure. Germline V gene sequence: CDR1 LGHNA, CDR2 YNFKEQ. V shed 2 bases and J shed 0 bases, with 10 bases lying between them. The CDR3 runs to 15 residues. There are many counts of this clonotype. The antigen remains unidentified. Individual cDNA molecules in this library carried unique molecular identifiers. Original processing notes: The number of TCRs in each sample had a median of approximately 95,000 and spanned about 23,224 to 690,600. From the RACE reads, TCRdb called clonotypes with MiXCR, one entry per CDR3 protein. The V and J calls shown here were made by TCRdb, not taken from the authors' results. The data contain under 100,000 distinct CDR3 sequences, 8.5% of them singletons. Regarding time point: pre-sensitization, week 0. Treatment specified: therapeutic diphenylcyclopropenone sensitization with weekly scalp DPC. Suited to DPC and affected by alopecia, the donors ranged from 18 to 70 years old.

Study findings and constraints: Against controls, expanded TCRs gave rise to significantly more large CDR3 similarity clusters.

This clonotype was obtained from a man aged 35-49 years with alopecia areata. Some clones in this sample may be carry-over from other donors' samples. Sample: whole blood, taken in connection with sensitization to the hapten diphenylcyclopropenone (DPC). This chain joins TRBV4-2 and TRBJ1-1; D is unclear. The CDR3 spells CASSQKPGVNTEAFF. In DNA form, the CDR3 reads TGTGCCAGCAGCCAAAAACCAGGAGTGAACACTGAAGCTTTCTTT.